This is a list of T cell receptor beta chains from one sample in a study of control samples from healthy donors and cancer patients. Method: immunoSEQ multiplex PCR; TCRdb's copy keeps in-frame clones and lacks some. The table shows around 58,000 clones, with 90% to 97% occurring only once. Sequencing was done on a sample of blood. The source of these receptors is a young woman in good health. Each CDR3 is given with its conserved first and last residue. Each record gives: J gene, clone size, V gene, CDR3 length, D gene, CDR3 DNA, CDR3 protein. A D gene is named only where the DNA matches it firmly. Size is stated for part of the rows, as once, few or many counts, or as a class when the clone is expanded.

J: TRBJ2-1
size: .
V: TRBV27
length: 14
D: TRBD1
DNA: TGTGCCAGCAGTACGCGACAGGGTTATTATGAGCAGTTCTTC
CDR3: CASSTRQGYYEQFF

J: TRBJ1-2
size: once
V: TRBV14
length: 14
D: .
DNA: TGTGCCAGCAGCCAAGCTCCCAGTAACTATGGCTACACCTTC
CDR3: CASSQAPSNYGYTF

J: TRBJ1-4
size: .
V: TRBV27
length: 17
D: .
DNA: TGTGCCAGCAGCCCTATAGGGGGGGCGAGGGGGTTTGAAAAACTGTTTTTT
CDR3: CASSPIGGARGFEKLFF

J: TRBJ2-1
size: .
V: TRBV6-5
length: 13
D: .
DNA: TGTGCCAGCAGCCCCGTCTCCTACAATGAGCAGTTCTTC
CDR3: CASSPVSYNEQFF

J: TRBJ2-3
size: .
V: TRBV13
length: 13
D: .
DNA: TGTGCCAGCAGTTTGGGGGGGCCAGATACGCAGTATTTT
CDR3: CASSLGGPDTQYF

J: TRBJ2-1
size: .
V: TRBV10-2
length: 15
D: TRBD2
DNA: TGCGCCAGCAGTTTAGCGGGGGGACATTACAATGAGCAGTTCTTC
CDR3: CASSLAGGHYNEQFF

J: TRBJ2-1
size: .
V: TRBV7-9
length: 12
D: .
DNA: TGTGCCAGCAGCTCCCAATACAATGAGCAGTTCTTC
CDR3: CASSSQYNEQFF

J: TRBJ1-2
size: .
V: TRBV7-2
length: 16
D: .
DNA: TGTGCCAGCAGCTTGTACCTCTATGAGGGTAACTATGGCTACACCTTC
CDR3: CASSLYLYEGNYGYTF

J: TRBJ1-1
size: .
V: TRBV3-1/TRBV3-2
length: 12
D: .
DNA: TGTGCCAGCAGCCAAGAAGGATTTCAAGCTTTCTTT
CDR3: CASSQEGFQAFF

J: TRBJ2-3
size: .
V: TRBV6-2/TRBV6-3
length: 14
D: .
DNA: TGTGCCAGCAGCCAAGGGGAGATCACAGATACGCAGTATTTT
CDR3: CASSQGEITDTQYF

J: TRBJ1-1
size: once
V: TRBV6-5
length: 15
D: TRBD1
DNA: TGTGCCAGCAAAGGGACAGGGATCCCCGGCACTGAAGCTTTCTTT
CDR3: CASKGTGIPGTEAFF

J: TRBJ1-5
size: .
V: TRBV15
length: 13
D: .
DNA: TGTGCCACCAGCAGAGACCTGGTTCAGCCCCAGCATTTT
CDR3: CATSRDLVQPQHF

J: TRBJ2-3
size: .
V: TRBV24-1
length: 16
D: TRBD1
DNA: TGTGCCACCAGTGATCCGGGACAGTCCCACACAGATACGCAGTATTTT
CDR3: CATSDPGQSHTDTQYF

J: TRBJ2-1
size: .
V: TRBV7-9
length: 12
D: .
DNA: TGTGCCAGCAGCTTAGGGCGGGCGGGGCAGTTCTTC
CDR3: CASSLGRAGQFF

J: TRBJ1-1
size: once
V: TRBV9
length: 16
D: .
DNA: TGTGCCAGCAGCGCCACCGTCTCCAAACTGAACACTGAAGCTTTCTTT
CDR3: CASSATVSKLNTEAFF

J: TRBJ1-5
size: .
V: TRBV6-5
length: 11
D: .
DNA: TGTGCCAGGACGGACAATCAGCCCCAGCATTTT
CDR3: CARTDNQPQHF

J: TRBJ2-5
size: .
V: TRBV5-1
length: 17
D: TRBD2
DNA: TGCGCCAGCAGCTCAGGGACTAGCGGGGGGGCCGGAGAGACCCAGTACTTC
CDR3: CASSSGTSGGAGETQYF

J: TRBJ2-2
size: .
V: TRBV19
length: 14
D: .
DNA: TGTGCCGGTAGTATAGGCAGAGTTACCGGGGAGCTGTTTTTT
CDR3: CAGSIGRVTGELFF

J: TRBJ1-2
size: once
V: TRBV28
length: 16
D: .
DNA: TGTGCCAGCAGTTCCCCGGCCAACTATGCTAACTATGGCTACACCTTC
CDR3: CASSSPANYANYGYTF

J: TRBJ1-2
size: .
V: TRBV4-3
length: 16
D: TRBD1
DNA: TGCGCCAGCAGCCAAGTGTGGGACAGGGAATTTTATGGCTACACCTTC
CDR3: CASSQVWDREFYGYTF

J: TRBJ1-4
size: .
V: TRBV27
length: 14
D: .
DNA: TGTGCCAGCAGTTTATCAGGGGCTCAGGAAAAACTGTTTTTT
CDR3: CASSLSGAQEKLFF

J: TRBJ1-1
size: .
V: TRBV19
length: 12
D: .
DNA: TGTGCCAGTAGTATTCTGAACACTGAAGCTTTCTTT
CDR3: CASSILNTEAFF

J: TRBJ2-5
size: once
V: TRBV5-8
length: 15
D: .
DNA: TGTGCCAGCAGGCAGCGGGCAATCTGGGAAGAGACCCAGTACTTC
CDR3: CASRQRAIWEETQYF

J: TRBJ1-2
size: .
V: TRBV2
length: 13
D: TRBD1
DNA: TGTGCCAGGACAGGGAAAGACCGCTATGGCTACACCTTC
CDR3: CARTGKDRYGYTF

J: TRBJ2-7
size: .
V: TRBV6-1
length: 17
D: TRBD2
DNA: TGTGCCAGCAGTGAACTCCCGGTGATAGCGGGGGGGAGAGAGCAGTACTTC
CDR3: CASSELPVIAGGREQYF

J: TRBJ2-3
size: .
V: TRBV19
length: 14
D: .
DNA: TGTGCCAGTAGTATATCCTCGAGCACAGATACGCAGTATTTT
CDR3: CASSISSSTDTQYF

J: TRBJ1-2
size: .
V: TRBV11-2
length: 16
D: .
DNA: TGTGCCAGCAGCTCCTTTGACCAGGGACCCAACTATGGCTACACCTTC
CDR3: CASSSFDQGPNYGYTF

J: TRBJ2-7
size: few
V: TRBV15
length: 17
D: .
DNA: TGTGCCACCAGCAGAGATCAGGGGCGGAGAATTACCTACGAGCAGTACTTC
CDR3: CATSRDQGRRITYEQYF

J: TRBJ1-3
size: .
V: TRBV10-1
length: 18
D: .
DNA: TGCGCCAGCAGTGAGTCAGAGGAGGAGGAAGGCTCTGGAAACACCATATATTTT
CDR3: CASSESEEEEGSGNTIYF

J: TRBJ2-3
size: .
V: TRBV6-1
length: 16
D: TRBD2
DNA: TGTGCCAGCAGTGAACTAGCGGGGCGATACACAGATACGCAGTATTTT
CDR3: CASSELAGRYTDTQYF

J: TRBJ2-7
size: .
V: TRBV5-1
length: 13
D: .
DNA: TGCGCCAGCAGCTTGGTGGCAGCCTACGAGCAGTACTTC
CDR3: CASSLVAAYEQYF

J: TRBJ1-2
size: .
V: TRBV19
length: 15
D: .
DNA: TGTGCCAGTAGTATCCCCGGCACAGGAGCCTATGGCTACACCTTC
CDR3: CASSIPGTGAYGYTF

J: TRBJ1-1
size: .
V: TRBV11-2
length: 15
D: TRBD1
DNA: TGTGCCAGCAGCCTAACCCGGGACAGCACCACTGAAGCTTTCTTT
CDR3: CASSLTRDSTTEAFF

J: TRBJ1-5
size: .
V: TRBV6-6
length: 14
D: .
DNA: TGTGCCAGCAGTTACATCGGGGGAGAACAGCCCCAGCATTTT
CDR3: CASSYIGGEQPQHF

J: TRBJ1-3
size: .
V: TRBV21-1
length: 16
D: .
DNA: TGTGCCAGCAGCAATTCGGCGGGGCAGATTGGAAACACCATATATTTT
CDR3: CASSNSAGQIGNTIYF

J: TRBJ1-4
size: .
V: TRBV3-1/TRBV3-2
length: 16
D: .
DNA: TGTGCCAGCAGCCAGTTGGTAGGCGGTTACAATGAAAAACTGTTTTTT
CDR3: CASSQLVGGYNEKLFF

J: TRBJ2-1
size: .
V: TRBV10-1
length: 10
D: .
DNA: TGCGCCAGCTCCTGGCCTGAGCAGTTCTTC
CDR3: CASSWPEQFF

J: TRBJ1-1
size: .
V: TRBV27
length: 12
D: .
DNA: TGTGCCAGCAGTTTATTGGGGACTGAAGCTTTCTTT
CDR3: CASSLLGTEAFF

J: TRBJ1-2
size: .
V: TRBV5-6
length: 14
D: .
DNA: TGTGCCAGCAGCTTGGAGGAGGTAGTCTATGGCTACACCTTC
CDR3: CASSLEEVVYGYTF

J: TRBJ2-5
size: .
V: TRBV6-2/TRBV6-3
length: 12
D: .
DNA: TGTGCCAGCAGTTACCTCCAAGAGACCCAGTACTTC
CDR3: CASSYLQETQYF

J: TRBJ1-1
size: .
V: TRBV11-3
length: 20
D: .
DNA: TGTGCCAGCAGCTTAGATCATGGGGTGAGGGCGAGGGTAATGAACACTGAAGCTTTCTTT
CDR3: CASSLDHGVRARVMNTEAFF

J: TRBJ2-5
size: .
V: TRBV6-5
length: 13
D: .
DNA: TGTGCCACCCAAGGACAGTTACAAGAGACCCAGTACTTC
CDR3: CATQGQLQETQYF

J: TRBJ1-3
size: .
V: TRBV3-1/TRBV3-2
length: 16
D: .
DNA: TGTGCCAGCAGCCAACTCAGGGCCCTCGCTGGAAACACCATATATTTT
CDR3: CASSQLRALAGNTIYF

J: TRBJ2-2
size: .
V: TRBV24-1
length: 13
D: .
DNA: TGTGCCACCAGAGACGCGAACACCGGGGAGCTGTTTTTT
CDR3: CATRDANTGELFF

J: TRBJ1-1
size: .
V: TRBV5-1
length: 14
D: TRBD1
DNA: TGCGCCAGCAGCCCCGGGACAGGGAACACTGAAGCTTTCTTT
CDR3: CASSPGTGNTEAFF

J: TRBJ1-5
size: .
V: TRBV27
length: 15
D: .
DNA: TGTGCCAGCAGTTCGACACGGAGTCTATTCCAGCCCCAGCATTTT
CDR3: CASSSTRSLFQPQHF

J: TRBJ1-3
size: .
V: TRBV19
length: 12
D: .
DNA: TGTGCCAGTAGTATCGGCGGGAAGACCATATATTTT
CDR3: CASSIGGKTIYF

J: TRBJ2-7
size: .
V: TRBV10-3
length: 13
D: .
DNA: TGTGCCATCAGTGATGGGGAGGGGGACGAGCAGTACTTC
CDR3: CAISDGEGDEQYF

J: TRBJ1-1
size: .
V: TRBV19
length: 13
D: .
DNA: TGTGCCAGTAGTATTGTGGAAGCTTCTGAAGCTTTCTTT
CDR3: CASSIVEASEAFF

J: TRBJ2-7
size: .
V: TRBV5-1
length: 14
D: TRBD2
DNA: TGCGCCAGCAGCCCAGGGACTACCTCCTACGAGCAGTACTTC
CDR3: CASSPGTTSYEQYF

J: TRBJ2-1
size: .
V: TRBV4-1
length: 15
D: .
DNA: TGCGCCAGCAGCCAAGGACCCTCCTCCTACAATGAGCAGTTCTTC
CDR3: CASSQGPSSYNEQFF

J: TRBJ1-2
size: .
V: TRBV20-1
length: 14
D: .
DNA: TGCAGTGCTAGTTTCGTGGGAGCTAACTATGGCTACACCTTC
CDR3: CSASFVGANYGYTF

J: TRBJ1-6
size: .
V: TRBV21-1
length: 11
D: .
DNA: TGTGCCAGCAGCAAAGCTTCACCCCTCCACTTT
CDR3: CASSKASPLHF

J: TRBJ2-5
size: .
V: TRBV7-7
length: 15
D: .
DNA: TGTGCCAGCAGCCAGGACCCGTTTTATCAAGAGACCCAGTACTTC
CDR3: CASSQDPFYQETQYF